This T cell receptor beta chain was recovered during a study of beta chain features in type 1 diabetes. Every bit of the isolated RNA underwent reverse transcription, so sequencing read expressed TCRB transcripts. Produced via immunoSEQ multiplex PCR; TCRdb's table is partial and in-frame only. The sample comprises hundreds of thousands of clones, 10% to 15% of which are singletons, and roughly 0.022% rests with the top ten. Unmatched junction bases numbered 10, after V lost 4 bases and J lost 10 bases. The germline V gene encodes CDR1 SNHLY and CDR2 FYNNEI. This CDR3 spans 15 amino acids. Findings of the study overall: All four CD4+ subsets of Type 1 diabetes patients contained TCRB CDR3s that were moderately but significantly shorter.

This clone was seen only a few times. No antigen is known for it. This TCR was recovered from a man aged 18 to 30 with type 1 diabetes. V gene TRBV2 combines with J gene TRBJ1-6; 7 nucleotides line up with TRBD1. Source material: naive CD4+ T cells from blood. CDR3 in DNA: TGTGCCAGCAGTGCGGGCAGGGGGTGGTTCTCACCCCTCCACTTT. Protein product: CASSAGRGWFSPLHF.